The 6 T cell receptor beta chains listed next were all sequenced from one sample in a study of T-cell reconstitution after alpha-beta-depleted transplantation in children. Unique molecular identifiers featured in how the TCRbeta library was prepared. One entry per CDR3 protein, called by TCRdb with MiXCR from the PCR reads. The data contain about 1,000,000 distinct CDR3 sequences, about 26% of them singletons. This material consisted of PBMCs, mostly from graft donor cells, taken 360 days after TCRalphabeta/CD19-depleted stem cell transplant. These receptors originate from a boy younger than two who had a stem cell transplant for SCID, so the T cells may come from the graft donor.

A few counts support this clonotype. The chain links TRBV12-3 or TRBV12-4 to TRBJ1-1; tentatively, D is TRBD1 (6 bases). This CDR3 is 14 amino acids long. With 3 bases removed from V and 4 bases from J, the gap between germline ends came to 12 bases. DNA of the CDR3: TGTGCCAGCAGTTTTCGAACAGGGAGCACTGAAGCTTTCTTT. It is translated as CASSFRTGSTEAFF.

The chain combines TRBV7-3 with TRBJ2-3; D might be TRBD2 (6 bases). V dropped 2 bases and J dropped 6 bases, with 15 bases sitting between them. CDR1 and CDR2 (germline): SGHTA, FQGTGA. This CDR3 spans 15 amino acids. CDR3 DNA: TGTGCCAGCAGCTTATTCGCGGGGCCAGGGGATACGCAGTATTTT. It yields the protein CASSLFAGPGDTQYF.

This clonotype came up a few times. The J gene is TRBJ2-2, the V gene TRBV27, with TRBD1 as a possible D gene (6 bases). The V and J ends lost 2 bases and 0 bases respectively, with 13 bases between them. CDR3 length equals 17 residues. The germline V gene encodes CDR1 MNHEY and CDR2 SMNVEV (reference sequence). The CDR3 is CASSLVGTRTNTGELFF. CDR3 coding DNA: TGTGCCAGCAGTTTAGTCGGGACACGTACGAACACCGGGGAGCTGTTTTTT.

V and J are TRBV12-3 or TRBV12-4 and TRBJ1-5, with D uncertain. V gave up 6 bases and J gave up 5 bases, with 11 bases separating them. The CDR3 has 13 amino acids. CDR3 nucleotides: TGTGCCAGCAGCCAAAAAATTGATCAGCCCCAGCATTTT. It codes for CASSQKIDQPQHF.

This clonotype appeared a few times. The rearrangement links TRBV9 to TRBJ2-1; TRBD2 agrees at 9 bases. The length of the CDR3 is 16 residues. Germline V gene data show CDR1 as SGDLS and CDR2 as YYNGEE. After removal of 3 bases from V and 8 bases from J, the junction contained 12 bases not matched to a gene. CDR3 in amino acids: CASSAIWREGPHEQFF. In nucleotides, the CDR3 is TGTGCCAGCAGCGCCATTTGGCGGGAGGGCCCACATGAGCAGTTCTTC. The variable domain in full, completed from reference TRBV9 and TRBJ2-1, reads DSGVTQTPKHLITATGQRVTLRCSPRSGDLSVYWYQQSLDQGLQFLIQYYNGEERAKGNILERFSAQQFPDLHSELNLSSLELGDSALYFCASSAIWREGPHEQFFGPGTRLTVL.

In this sample, this clonotype turned up a few times. This rearrangement joins TRBV15 to TRBJ2-1; 7 bases are a match to TRBD1. The length of the CDR3 is 17 residues. From germline, CDR1 is LNHNV and CDR2 YYDKDF (reference sequence). After removal of 2 bases from V and 6 bases from J, the junction contained 13 bases not matched to a gene. CDR3 sequence: CATSRPQRLQGLNEQFF. CDR3 nucleotide sequence: TGTGCCACCAGCAGACCCCAACGTTTACAGGGGCTCAATGAGCAGTTCTTC. Using reference TRBV15 and TRBJ2-1 for the parts outside the CDR3, the full variable domain is DAMVIQNPRYQVTQFGKPVTLSCSQTLNHNVMYWYQQKSSQAPKLLFHYYDKDFNNEADTPDNFQSRRPNTSFCFLDIRSPGLGDTAMYLCATSRPQRLQGLNEQFFGPGTRLTVL.